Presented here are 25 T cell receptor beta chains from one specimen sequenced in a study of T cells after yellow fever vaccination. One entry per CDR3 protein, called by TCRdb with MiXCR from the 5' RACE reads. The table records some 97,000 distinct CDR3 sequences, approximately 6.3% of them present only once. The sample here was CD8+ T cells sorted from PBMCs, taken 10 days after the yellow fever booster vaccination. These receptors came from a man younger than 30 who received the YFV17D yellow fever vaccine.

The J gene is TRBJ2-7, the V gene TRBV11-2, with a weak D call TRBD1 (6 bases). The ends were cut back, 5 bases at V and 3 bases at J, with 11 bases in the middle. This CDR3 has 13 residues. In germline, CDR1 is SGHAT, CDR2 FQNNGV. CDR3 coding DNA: TGTGCCAGCAGCCAGGACAGAGTCTACGAGCAGTACGTC. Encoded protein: CASSQDRVYEQYV.

CDR3 protein: CASKEGPGGSYEQYF. DNA of the CDR3: TGTGCCAGTAAGGAGGGACCGGGGGGGTCCTACGAGCAGTACTTC. This sequence joins TRBV19 and TRBJ2-7; 8 bases line up with TRBD2. Germline-derived CDR1 and CDR2 are LNHDA and SQIVND (reference sequence). Trimming removed 7 bases from V and 1 base from J; junction bases left unmatched: 9. The CDR3 spans 15 residues.

Written as DNA, the CDR3 is TGTGCCAGCAGTTACTCTTGGGAGGGTTGGTCCCAGTACTTC. Its protein product is CASSYSWEGWSQYF. The chain carries TRBV6-2 or TRBV6-3 and TRBJ2-5; the match to TRBD2 covers 7 bases. Germline CDR1 reads MNHEY; CDR2 reads SVGEGT. This CDR3 is built from 14 residues. Unmatched junction bases numbered 7, after V lost 0 bases and J lost 9 bases.

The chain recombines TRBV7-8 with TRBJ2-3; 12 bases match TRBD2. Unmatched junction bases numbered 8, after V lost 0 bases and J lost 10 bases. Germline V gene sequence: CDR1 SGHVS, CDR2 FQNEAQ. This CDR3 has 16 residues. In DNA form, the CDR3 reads TGTGCCAGCAGCTTAGCACGGCTAGCGGGGGGGCCCGCGCAGTATTTT. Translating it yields CASSLARLAGGPAQYF. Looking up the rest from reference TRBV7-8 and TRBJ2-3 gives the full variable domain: GAGVSQSPRYKVAKRGQDVALRCDPISGHVSLFWYQQALGQGPEFLTYFQNEAQLDKSGLPSDRFFAERPEGSVSTLKIQRTQQEDSAVYLCASSLARLAGGPAQYFGPGTRLTVL.

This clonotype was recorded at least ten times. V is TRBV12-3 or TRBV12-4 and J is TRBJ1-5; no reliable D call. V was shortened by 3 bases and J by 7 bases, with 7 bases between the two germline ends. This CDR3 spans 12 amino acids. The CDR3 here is CASSFTDQPQHF. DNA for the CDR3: TGTGCCAGCAGTTTTACCGACCAGCCCCAGCATTTT.

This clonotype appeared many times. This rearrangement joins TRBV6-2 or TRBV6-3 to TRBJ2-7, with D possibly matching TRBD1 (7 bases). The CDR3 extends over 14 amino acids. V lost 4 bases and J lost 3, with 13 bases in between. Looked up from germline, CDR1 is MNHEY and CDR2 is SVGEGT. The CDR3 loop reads CASSSTGTLYEQYF. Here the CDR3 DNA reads TGTGCCAGCAGTTCGACAGGGACTCTCTACGAGCAGTACTTC.

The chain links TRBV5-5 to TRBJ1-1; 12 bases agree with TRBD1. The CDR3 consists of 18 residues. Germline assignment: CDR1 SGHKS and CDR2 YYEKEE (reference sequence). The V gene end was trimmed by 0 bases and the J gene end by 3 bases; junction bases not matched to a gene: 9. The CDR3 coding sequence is TGTGCCAGCAGCTTGGTTAGGGGACAGGGGGCTGCAGACACTGAAGCTTTCTTT. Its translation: CASSLVRGQGAADTEAFF.

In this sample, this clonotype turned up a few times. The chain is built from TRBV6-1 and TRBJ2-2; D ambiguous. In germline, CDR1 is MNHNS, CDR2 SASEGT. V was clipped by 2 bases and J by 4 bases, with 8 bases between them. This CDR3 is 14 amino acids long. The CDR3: CASSEFVRTGELFF. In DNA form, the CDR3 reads TGTGCCAGCAGTGAATTCGTACGCACCGGGGAGCTGTTTTTT.

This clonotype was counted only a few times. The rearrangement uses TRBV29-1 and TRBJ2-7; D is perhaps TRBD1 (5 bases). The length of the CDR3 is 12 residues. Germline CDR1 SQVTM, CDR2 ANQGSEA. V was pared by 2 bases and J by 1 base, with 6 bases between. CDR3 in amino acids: CSVERTSYEQYF. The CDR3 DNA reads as TGCAGCGTTGAAAGGACATCCTACGAGCAGTACTTC.

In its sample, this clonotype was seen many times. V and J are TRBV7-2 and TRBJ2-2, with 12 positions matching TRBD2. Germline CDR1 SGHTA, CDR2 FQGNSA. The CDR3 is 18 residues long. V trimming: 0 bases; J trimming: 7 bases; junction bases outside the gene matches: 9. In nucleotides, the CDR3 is TGTGCCAGCAGCTTAGCTCCCCTAGCGGGGGGGCTCGGCGGGGAGCTGTTTTTT. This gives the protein CASSLAPLAGGLGGELFF.

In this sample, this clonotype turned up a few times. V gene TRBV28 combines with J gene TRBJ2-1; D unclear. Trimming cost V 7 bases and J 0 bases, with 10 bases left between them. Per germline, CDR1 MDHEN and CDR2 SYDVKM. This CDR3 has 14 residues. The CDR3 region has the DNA TGTGCCAGCATAGGCGTCAACTCCTACAATGAGCAGTTCTTC. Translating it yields CASIGVNSYNEQFF.

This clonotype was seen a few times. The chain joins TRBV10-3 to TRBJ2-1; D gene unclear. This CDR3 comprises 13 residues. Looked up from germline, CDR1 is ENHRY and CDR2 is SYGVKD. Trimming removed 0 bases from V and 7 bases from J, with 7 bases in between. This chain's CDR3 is CAISESGRNEQFF. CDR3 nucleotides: TGTGCCATCAGTGAGTCGGGCAGAAATGAGCAGTTCTTC.

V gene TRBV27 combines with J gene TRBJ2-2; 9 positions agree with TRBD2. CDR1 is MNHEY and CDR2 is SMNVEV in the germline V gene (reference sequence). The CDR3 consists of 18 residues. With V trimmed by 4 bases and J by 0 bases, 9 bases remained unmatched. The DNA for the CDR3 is TGTGCCAGCAGTTCGCTGGCGGGGGGGCCCACGAACACCGGGGAGCTGTTTTTT. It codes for CASSSLAGGPTNTGELFF.

CDR3 sequence reads: CASSYSRSGANVLTF. In DNA, the CDR3 is TGTGCCAGCAGTTACTCGCGCTCTGGGGCCAACGTCCTGACTTTC. This rearrangement joins TRBV6-5 to TRBJ2-6, with D unresolved. CDR3 length: 15 amino acids. Trimming cost V 0 bases and J 0 bases, with 3 bases left between them. Germline CDR1 is MNHEY and CDR2 is SVGAGI.

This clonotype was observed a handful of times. CDR3 DNA sequence: TGTGCCAGCAGCTTCCCAACTAGCGGGGGGCCCACAGATACGCAGTATTTT. Translation: CASSFPTSGGPTDTQYF. J is TRBJ2-3 and V is TRBV7-8, with TRBD2 matching over 12 bases. The CDR3 totals 17 residues. Germline V gene sequence: CDR1 SGHVS, CDR2 FQNEAQ. The V and J ends lost 3 bases and 2 bases, in that order; junction bases with no gene match: 6.

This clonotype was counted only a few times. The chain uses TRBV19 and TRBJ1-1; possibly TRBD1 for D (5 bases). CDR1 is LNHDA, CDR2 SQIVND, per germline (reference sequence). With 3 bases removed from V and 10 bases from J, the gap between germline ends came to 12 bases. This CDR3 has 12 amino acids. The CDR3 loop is CASSMAREGAFF. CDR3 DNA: TGTGCCAGTAGTATGGCCAGGGAAGGAGCTTTCTTT.

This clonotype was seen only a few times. The CDR3, as DNA: TGTGCCAGCAGCTTGTTTTCCGGAGCAACCGGAGGTTACGGGGAGCTGTTTTTT. The encoded protein is CASSLFSGATGGYGELFF. The J gene is TRBJ2-2, the V gene TRBV5-4; D is possibly TRBD2 (5 bases). Germline-derived CDR1 and CDR2 are SGHNT and YYREEE (reference sequence). V lost 1 base and J lost 7, with 23 bases in between. This CDR3 comprises 18 residues.

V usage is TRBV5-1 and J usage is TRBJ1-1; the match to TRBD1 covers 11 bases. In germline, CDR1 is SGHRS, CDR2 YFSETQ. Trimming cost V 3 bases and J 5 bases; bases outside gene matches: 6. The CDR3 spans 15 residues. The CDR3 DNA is TGCGCCAGCAGCTGGACAGGGGGCCAGTGGACTGAAGCTTTCTTT. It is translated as CASSWTGGQWTEAFF.

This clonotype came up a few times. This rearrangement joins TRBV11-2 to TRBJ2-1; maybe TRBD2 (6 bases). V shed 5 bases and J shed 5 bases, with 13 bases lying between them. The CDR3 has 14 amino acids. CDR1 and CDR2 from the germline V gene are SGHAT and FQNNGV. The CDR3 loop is CASSPGGTNNEQFF. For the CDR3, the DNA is TGTGCCAGCAGCCCCGGGGGAACCAACAATGAGCAGTTCTTC.

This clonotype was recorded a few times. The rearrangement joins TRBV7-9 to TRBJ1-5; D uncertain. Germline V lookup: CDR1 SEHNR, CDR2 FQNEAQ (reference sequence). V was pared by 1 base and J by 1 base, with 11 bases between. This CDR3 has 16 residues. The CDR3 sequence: CASSLGELDSNQPQHF. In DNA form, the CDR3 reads TGTGCCAGCAGCTTAGGTGAGCTAGACAGCAATCAGCCCCAGCATTTT. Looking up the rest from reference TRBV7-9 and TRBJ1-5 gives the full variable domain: DTGVSQNPRHKITKRGQNVTFRCDPISEHNRLYWYRQTLGQGPEFLTYFQNEAQLEKSRLLSDRFSAERPKGSFSTLEIQRTEQGDSAMYLCASSLGELDSNQPQHFGDGTRLSIL.

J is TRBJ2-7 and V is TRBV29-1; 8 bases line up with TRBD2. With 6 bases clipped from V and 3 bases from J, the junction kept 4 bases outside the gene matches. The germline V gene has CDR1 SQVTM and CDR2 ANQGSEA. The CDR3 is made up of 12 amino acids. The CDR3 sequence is CSVRAGDYEQYF. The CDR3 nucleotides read TGCAGCGTGAGAGCGGGGGACTACGAGCAGTACTTC.

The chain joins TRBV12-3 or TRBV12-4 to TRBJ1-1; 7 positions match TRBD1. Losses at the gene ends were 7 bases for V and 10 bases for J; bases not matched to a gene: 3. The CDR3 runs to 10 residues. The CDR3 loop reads CASTGDRAFF. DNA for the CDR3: TGTGCCAGCACCGGGGACAGAGCTTTCTTT.

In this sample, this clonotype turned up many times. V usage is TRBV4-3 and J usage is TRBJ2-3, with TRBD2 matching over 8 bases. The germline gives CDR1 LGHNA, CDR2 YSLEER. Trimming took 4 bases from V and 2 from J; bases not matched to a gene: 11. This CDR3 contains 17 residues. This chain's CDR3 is CASSRSSLAGDTDTQYF. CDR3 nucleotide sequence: TGCGCCAGCAGCCGCTCCTCCCTAGCGGGCGACACAGATACGCAGTATTTT.

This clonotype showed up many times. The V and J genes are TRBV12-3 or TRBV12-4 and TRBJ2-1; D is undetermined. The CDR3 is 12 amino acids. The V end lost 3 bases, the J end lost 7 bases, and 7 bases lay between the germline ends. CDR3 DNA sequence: TGTGCCAGCAGTTTCGTGGTTAATGAGCAGTTCTTC. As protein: CASSFVVNEQFF.

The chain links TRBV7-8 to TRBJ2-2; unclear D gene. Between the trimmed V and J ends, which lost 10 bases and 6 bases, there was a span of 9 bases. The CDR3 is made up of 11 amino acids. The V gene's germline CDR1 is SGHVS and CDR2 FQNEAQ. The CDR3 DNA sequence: TGTGCCACCGCGATTTCCGGGGAGCTGTTTTTT. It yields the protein CATAISGELFF. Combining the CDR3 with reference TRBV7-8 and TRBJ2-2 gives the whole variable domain GAGVSQSPRYKVAKRGQDVALRCDPISGHVSLFWYQQALGQGPEFLTYFQNEAQLDKSGLPSDRFFAERPEGSVSTLKIQRTQQEDSAVYLCATAISGELFFGEGSRLTVL.